These 7 T cell receptor beta chains were all obtained from the same sample, sequenced in a study of PD-1 and CTLA-4 blockade in melanoma. Generated by immunoSEQ multiplex PCR, the TCRdb table keeps only in-frame clones and is missing some. The sample includes about 16,000 clones, 70% seen only once; the top ten take 11% to 15%. The specimen was CD8+ T cells from peripheral blood, collected from a patient given anti-PD-1 treatment. The receptors stem from a human donor with melanoma.

Only a few counts were recorded for this clone. This chain joins TRBV4-1 and TRBJ1-2; D is undetermined. V was cut by 0 bases and J by 2 bases, with 10 bases left in between. Germline V gene lookup returns CDR1 MGHRA and CDR2 YSYEKL. This CDR3 contains 15 residues. This CDR3 reads CASSQDRMENYGYTF. The CDR3 nucleotides are TGCGCCAGCAGCCAAGATCGTATGGAAAACTATGGCTACACCTTC.

The J gene is TRBJ1-5, the V gene TRBV11-2; no definite D call. This CDR3 has 13 amino acids. CDR1 and CDR2 (germline): SGHAT, FQNNGV. Trimming took off 2 bases at V and 7 bases at J, with 9 bases between the two ends. The CDR3 DNA is TGTGCCAGCAGCTTAAAGGGTGGCCAGCCCCAGCATTTT. This translates into CASSLKGGQPQHF.

This chain connects TRBV27 to TRBJ2-5, with D perhaps TRBD2 (5 bases). Per the germline V gene, CDR1 is MNHEY and CDR2 is SMNVEV (reference sequence). The CDR3 length is 14 residues. V lost 6 bases, J lost 0 bases, and 11 bases lay in between. The CDR3 is CASSRTGYQETQYF. CDR3 coding DNA: TGTGCCAGCAGCCGAACGGGGTACCAAGAGACCCAGTACTTC.

The chain employs TRBV7-2 and TRBJ1-2; 8 positions match TRBD1. V shed 5 bases, J shed 5 bases, and the junction held 10 bases outside the gene matches. There are 15 residues in the CDR3. Germline CDR1 SGHTA, CDR2 FQGNSA. The CDR3 bases are TGTGCCAGCAGCCACCGGCAGGGGGCTTGGTATGGCTACACCTTC. Protein product: CASSHRQGAWYGYTF.

The chain joins TRBV4-2 to TRBJ1-3, with TRBD1 matching over 9 bases. The length of the CDR3 is 16 residues. V shed 0 bases and J 4 bases; nucleotides not matched to a gene: 4. In germline, CDR1 is LGHNA, CDR2 YNFKEQ. The CDR3 is CASSQEQGALGNTIYF. The CDR3 coding sequence is TGTGCCAGCAGCCAAGAACAGGGGGCATTAGGAAACACCATATATTTT.

The chain employs TRBV19 and TRBJ1-5; D unresolved. The V gene's germline CDR1 is LNHDA and CDR2 SQIVND (reference sequence). This CDR3 is 13 amino acids long. Deletions cut 7 bases from V and 7 bases from J, with 14 bases between. Written as DNA, the CDR3 is TGTGCCAGTACACAGTTCGGCTACCAGCCCCAGCATTTT. Translation gives CASTQFGYQPQHF.

This sequence joins TRBV6-6 and TRBJ2-7; 9 nucleotides align to TRBD2. V gave up 2 bases and J gave up 12 bases; unmatched junction bases: 14. Germline CDR1 is MNHNY and CDR2 is SVGAGI (reference sequence). The CDR3 contains 15 residues. The CDR3 protein is CASSYSPRFEAGGYF. CDR3 DNA sequence: TGTGCCAGCAGTTACAGTCCAAGGTTCGAAGCGGGGGGGTACTTC.